A single sample is the source of the 17 T cell receptor beta chains below, sequenced in a study of cytomegalovirus exposure and HLA in healthy donors. The PCR used 60 Vbeta and 13 Jbeta primers. Assay used: immunoSEQ multiplex PCR; TCRdb lists only in-frame clones, some missing. The sample yields 150,000 or so clones, under 85% seen once. The specimen sequenced was PBMCs. The receptors were gathered from a woman in her forties in good health and CMV-seropositive.

This chain links TRBV19 with TRBJ1-5; no clear D gene. Germline-derived CDR1 and CDR2 are LNHDA and SQIVND (reference sequence). This CDR3 comprises 15 residues. Trimming took off 1 base at V and 2 bases at J, with 9 bases between the two ends. The DNA for the CDR3 is TGTGCCAGTAGTATAGTGCAGTACGGCAATCAGCCCCAGCATTTT. Translating gives CASSIVQYGNQPQHF.

The J gene is TRBJ1-2, the V gene TRBV5-4; 7 bases map to TRBD1. CDR3 length equals 15 residues. CDR1 and CDR2 (germline): SGHNT, YYREEE (reference sequence). Trimming removed 4 bases from V and 6 bases from J; junction bases left unmatched: 12. The CDR3 loop is CASSTPGTALHGYTF. As DNA, the CDR3 is TGTGCCAGCAGCACGCCAGGGACAGCACTACATGGCTACACCTTC.

This chain uses TRBV7-3 with TRBJ2-5; possible D gene TRBD2, 7 bases. The CDR3 runs to 17 residues. The germline CDR1 and CDR2 sequences are SGHTA and FQGTGA. Trimming stripped 3 bases from V and 1 base from J, with 18 bases between. CDR3 sequence (DNA): TGTGCCAGCAGCTTGGGAGGGGGGTCCCTCCTCCAAGAGACCCAGTACTTC. Amino acid sequence: CASSLGGGSLLQETQYF.

V gene TRBV2 combines with J gene TRBJ2-3; D is unresolved. V was pared by 7 bases and J by 2 bases, with 25 bases between. The CDR3 contains 18 residues. CDR1 is SNHLY, CDR2 FYNNEI, per germline. CDR3 loop: CASIIDLGFGQYTDTQYF. The CDR3, as DNA: TGTGCCAGCATCATCGACCTCGGCTTTGGGCAGTACACAGATACGCAGTATTTT.

This clone came up once. The chain joins TRBV19 to TRBJ2-2; 9 bases map to TRBD1. The V gene's germline CDR1 is LNHDA and CDR2 SQIVND (reference sequence). This CDR3 spans 15 amino acids. V was pared by 7 bases and J by 0 bases, with 3 bases of the junction left unmatched. Here the CDR3 DNA reads TGTGCCAGTACGGGACAGGGAACGAACACCGGGGAGCTGTTTTTT. As protein: CASTGQGTNTGELFF.

DNA for the CDR3: TGTGCCAGCAGTTACCAGATACAAGAGACCCAGTACTTC. This codes for CASSYQIQETQYF. The gene calls are TRBV6-5 and TRBJ2-5; unclear D gene. The CDR3 runs 13 residues. The germline gives CDR1 MNHEY, CDR2 SVGAGI. V was trimmed by 2 bases and J by 2 bases, leaving 6 bases between them.

The chain links TRBV6-6 to TRBJ1-6, with 7 positions matching TRBD1. V lost 4 bases to trimming and J lost 6 bases; unmatched junction nucleotides: 6. This CDR3 is built from 15 residues. Germline V CDR1 and CDR2: MNHNY, SVGAGI (reference sequence). The CDR3 DNA reads TGTGCCAGCAGTTCCGCCGGGACAGCTAATTCACCCCTCCACTTT. Amino acids: CASSSAGTANSPLHF.

This chain uses TRBV7-9 with TRBJ2-7, with TRBD1 matching 7 bases. The CDR3 extends over 12 amino acids. Germline V gives CDR1 SEHNR, CDR2 FQNEAQ (reference sequence). Trimming at V came to 4 bases and at J to 3 bases, leaving 0 bases not matched to a gene. CDR3 bases: TGTGCCAGCAGCTGGGACAGCTACGAGCAGTACTTC. It translates to CASSWDSYEQYF.

The chain links TRBV6-1 to TRBJ2-7, with 7 nucleotides matching TRBD1. This CDR3 is 13 amino acids long. The V segment lost 6 bases and the J segment 8 bases; nucleotides outside the gene matches: 10. The germline gives CDR1 MNHNS, CDR2 SASEGT. The DNA for the CDR3 is TGTGCCAGCAGGGATACAGGGGTCCCCCAGCAGTACTTC. The encoded protein is CASRDTGVPQQYF.

This chain connects TRBV30 to TRBJ2-3; D not certain. CDR1 is GTSNPN and CDR2 is SVGIG in the germline V gene (reference sequence). Trimming pared 4 bases from V and 3 bases from J, leaving 14 bases between. This CDR3 region has 14 residues. CDR3 coding DNA: TGTGCCTGGACACAGATGGTAGGTACAGATACGCAGTATTTT. This codes for CAWTQMVGTDTQYF. The full variable domain, completed using reference TRBV30 and TRBJ2-3, is SQTIHQWPATLVQPVGSPLSLECTVEGTSNPNLYWYRQAAGRGLQLLFYSVGIGQISSEVPQNLSASRPQDRQFILSSKKLLLSDSGFYLCAWTQMVGTDTQYFGPGTRLTVL.

This clone showed up just a few times. V is TRBV4-2 and J is TRBJ1-1; D is ambiguous. The CDR3 covers 12 residues. The germline V and J ends were trimmed by 4 bases and 2 bases, with 5 bases remaining between them. The germline V gene encodes CDR1 LGHNA and CDR2 YNFKEQ. CDR3: CASSRQNTEAFF. CDR3 DNA: TGTGCCAGCAGCCGACAAAACACTGAAGCTTTCTTT.

The V and J genes are TRBV9 and TRBJ1-2; 7 bases match TRBD1. This CDR3 is 14 amino acids long. Trimming removed 0 bases from V and 5 bases from J; junction bases left unmatched: 4. Germline values: CDR1 SGDLS, CDR2 YYNGEE. DNA for the CDR3: TGTGCCAGCAGCGTAGCTGAGGGGGCGTATGGCTACACCTTC. As protein: CASSVAEGAYGYTF.

The chain carries TRBV14 and TRBJ1-3; a possible D gene is TRBD1 (6 bases). The CDR3 loop spans 14 amino acids. CDR1 and CDR2 from the germline V gene are SGHDN and FVKESK. The germline V and J ends were trimmed by 8 bases and 2 bases, with 13 bases remaining between them. The CDR3 bases are TGTGCCAGCTCACCACAGGGCGCTGGAAACACCATATATTTT. It encodes CASSPQGAGNTIYF.

This clone has only one observation. The rearrangement joins TRBV4-2 to TRBJ2-3, with 11 bases that match TRBD2. Trimming cost V 4 bases and J 3 bases; bases outside gene matches: 9. This CDR3 has 17 amino acids. The V gene's germline CDR1 is LGHNA and CDR2 YNFKEQ. DNA for the CDR3: TGTGCCAGCAGCCTAGGATCGGGACTAGCGGAGACAGATACGCAGTATTTT. This encodes CASSLGSGLAETDTQYF.

The chain employs TRBV5-1 and TRBJ1-2, with D uncertain. Germline lookup yields CDR1 SGHRS and CDR2 YFSETQ. The CDR3 contains 14 residues. Trimming pared 0 bases from V and 8 bases from J, leaving 14 bases between. Written as DNA, the CDR3 is TGCGCCAGCAGCTTGGATGGGGAATGGGAGGGCTACACCTTC. Translating it yields CASSLDGEWEGYTF.

V is TRBV9 and J is TRBJ2-3, with 9 bases fitting TRBD2. Trimming removed 0 bases from V and 5 bases from J; junction bases left unmatched: 10. Germline V lookup: CDR1 SGDLS, CDR2 YYNGEE. The CDR3 covers 17 residues. For the CDR3, the DNA is TGTGCCAGCAGCGTAGGAGGGGCGGGGGGGCCTATAGATACGCAGTATTTT. Translation gives CASSVGGAGGPIDTQYF.

The rearrangement links TRBV7-2 to TRBJ2-2, with TRBD2 identical over 12 bases. The ends lost 5 bases at V and 5 bases at J; junction bases unmatched: 6. The CDR3 is 16 amino acids. The V gene's germline CDR1 is SGHTA and CDR2 FQGNSA. Written as DNA, the CDR3 is TGTGCCAGCAGCCCAGGGACTAGCGGGCGAACCGGGGAGCTGTTTTTT. Translating gives CASSPGTSGRTGELFF.